This TCR beta chain was recorded in a study of blood T cell repertoires in COVID-19. Trimming took 4 bases from V and 0 from J, leaving 9 bases between them. CDR3 length equals 15 residues. CDR1 MNHEY and CDR2 SVGAGI come from the germline V gene. This clone was counted between two and nine times. The assay was immunoSEQ multiplex PCR, and TCRdb's table has in-frame clones only and misses some. The table lists roughly 290,000 clones, 90% of them singletons. The sequencing input was PBMCs or T cells enriched from blood (not recorded which). V and J are TRBV6-5 and TRBJ1-4; D is ambiguous. This TCR was sampled from a woman aged 18-29 years with acute COVID-19. The CDR3 region is CASSLSLATNEKLFF. The CDR3 nucleotides are TGTGCCAGCAGTTTATCTCTTGCAACTAATGAAAAACTGTTTTTT.